This T cell receptor (beta chain) was captured by sequencing in a study of cytomegalovirus exposure and HLA in healthy donors. PCR primers comprised 60 Vbeta and 13 Jbeta primers. Clones were sequenced by immunoSEQ multiplex PCR, and TCRdb holds only the in-frame ones, with some missing. This sample has some 90,000 clones, with approximately 72% found just once. Study results and limitations: Researchers reportedly found TCR beta sequences accurately predicted most subjects' HLA-A and HLA-B alleles. About 87% or about 30% of the time was how often most TCR beta V segments were productive, according to an earlier analysis. Available immune exposure information covered CMV serostatus only. There were some public TCRs occurring in many donors, but most TCR sequences were rare.

The V gene's germline CDR1 is GTSNPN and CDR2 SVGIG (reference sequence). V gave up 2 bases and J gave up 11 bases, with 12 bases separating them. The CDR3 consists of 11 residues. With respect to this clone: The target antigen is unknown.

This chain connects TRBV30 to TRBJ1-1; D perhaps matches TRBD1 (6 bases). This receptor was identified in a female donor in good health and CMV-seropositive. The sequenced sample consisted of PBMCs. CDR3 bases: TGTGCCTGGAGTAAAGGGGGACGTGCTTTCTTT. Amino acid sequence: CAWSKGGRAFF.